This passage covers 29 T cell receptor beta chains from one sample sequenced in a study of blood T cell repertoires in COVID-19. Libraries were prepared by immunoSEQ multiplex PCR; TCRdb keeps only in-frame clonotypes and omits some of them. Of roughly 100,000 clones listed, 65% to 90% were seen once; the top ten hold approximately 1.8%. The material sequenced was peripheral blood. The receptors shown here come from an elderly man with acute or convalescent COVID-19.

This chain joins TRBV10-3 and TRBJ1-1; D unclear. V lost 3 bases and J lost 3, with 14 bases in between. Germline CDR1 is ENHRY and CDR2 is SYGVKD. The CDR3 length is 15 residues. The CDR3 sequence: CAISDTKGVHTEAFF. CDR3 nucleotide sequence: TGTGCCATCAGTGATACGAAGGGAGTTCACACTGAAGCTTTCTTT.

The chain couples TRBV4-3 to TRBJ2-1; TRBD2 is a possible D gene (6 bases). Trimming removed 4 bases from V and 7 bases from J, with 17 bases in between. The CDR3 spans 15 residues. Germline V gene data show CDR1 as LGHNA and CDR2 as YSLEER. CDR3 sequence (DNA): TGCGCCAGCAGCCCCCACCCTCGGGAGCTGAATGAGCAGTTCTTC. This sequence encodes CASSPHPRELNEQFF.

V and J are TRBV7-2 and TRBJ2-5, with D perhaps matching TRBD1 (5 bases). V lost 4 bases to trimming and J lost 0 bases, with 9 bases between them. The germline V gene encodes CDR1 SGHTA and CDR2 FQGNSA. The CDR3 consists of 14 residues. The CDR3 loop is CASSWGSYQETQYF. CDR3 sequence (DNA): TGTGCCAGCAGCTGGGGCAGTTACCAAGAGACCCAGTACTTC.

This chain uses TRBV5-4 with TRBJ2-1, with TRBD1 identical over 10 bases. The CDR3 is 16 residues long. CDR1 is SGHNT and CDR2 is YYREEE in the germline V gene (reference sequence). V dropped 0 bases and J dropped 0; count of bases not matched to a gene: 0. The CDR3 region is CASSLGTGGSYNEQFF. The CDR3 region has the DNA TGTGCCAGCAGCTTGGGGACAGGGGGCTCCTACAATGAGCAGTTCTTC.

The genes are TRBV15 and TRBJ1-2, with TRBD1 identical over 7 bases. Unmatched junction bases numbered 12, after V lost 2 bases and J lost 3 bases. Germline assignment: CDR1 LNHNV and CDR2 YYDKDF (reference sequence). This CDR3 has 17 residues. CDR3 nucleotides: TGTGCCACCAGCAGACGCTTGACTACAGGGGCCTACTATGGCTACACCTTC. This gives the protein CATSRRLTTGAYYGYTF.

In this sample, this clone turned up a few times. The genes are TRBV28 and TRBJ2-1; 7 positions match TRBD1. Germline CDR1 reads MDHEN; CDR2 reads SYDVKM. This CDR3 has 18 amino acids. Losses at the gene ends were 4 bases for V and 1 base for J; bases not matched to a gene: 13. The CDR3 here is CASSSIGLRDSSYNEQFF. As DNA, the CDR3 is TGTGCCAGCAGTTCAATCGGGTTACGGGACAGTTCCTACAATGAGCAGTTCTTC.

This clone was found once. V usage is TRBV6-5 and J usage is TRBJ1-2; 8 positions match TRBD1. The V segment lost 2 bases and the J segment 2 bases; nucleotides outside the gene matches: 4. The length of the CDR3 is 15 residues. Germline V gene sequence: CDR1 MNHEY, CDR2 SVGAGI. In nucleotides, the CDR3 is TGTGCCAGCAGTTACGACGGGGACAGGAACTATGGCTACACCTTC. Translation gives CASSYDGDRNYGYTF.

CDR3 nucleotide sequence: TGTGCCATCAGTTTAGCGGGACGGGACGAGCAGTACTTC. Its translation is CAISLAGRDEQYF. This sequence joins TRBV10-3 and TRBJ2-7, with TRBD2 matching 8 bases. Germline trimming cut 5 bases from V and 5 bases from J; bases unmatched to any gene: 5. The CDR3 has 13 amino acids. In germline, CDR1 is ENHRY, CDR2 SYGVKD.

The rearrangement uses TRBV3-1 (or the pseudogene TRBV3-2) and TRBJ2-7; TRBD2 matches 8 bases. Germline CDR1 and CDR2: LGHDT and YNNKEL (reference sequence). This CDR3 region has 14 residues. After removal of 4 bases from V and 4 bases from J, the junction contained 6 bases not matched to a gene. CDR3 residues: CASSPFQREYEQYF. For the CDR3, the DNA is TGTGCCAGCAGCCCTTTCCAGCGGGAGTACGAGCAGTACTTC.

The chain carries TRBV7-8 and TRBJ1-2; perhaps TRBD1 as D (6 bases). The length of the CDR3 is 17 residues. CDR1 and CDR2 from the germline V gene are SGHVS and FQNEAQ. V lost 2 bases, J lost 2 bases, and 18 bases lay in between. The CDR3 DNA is TGTGCCAGCAGCTTAAGGGGACAAAGGGTGTCCAACTATGGCTACACCTTC. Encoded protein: CASSLRGQRVSNYGYTF.

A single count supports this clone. The CDR3 DNA sequence: TGTGCCACCAGTGGAGGACTAGCGGGAAATAGGGATACGCAGTATTTT. Encoded protein: CATSGGLAGNRDTQYF. The chain employs TRBV24-1 and TRBJ2-3; TRBD2 aligns across 12 bases. The CDR3 sequence is 16 residues long. Germline V gene lookup returns CDR1 KGHDR and CDR2 SFDVKD. V shed 5 bases and J 6 bases; nucleotides not matched to a gene: 8.

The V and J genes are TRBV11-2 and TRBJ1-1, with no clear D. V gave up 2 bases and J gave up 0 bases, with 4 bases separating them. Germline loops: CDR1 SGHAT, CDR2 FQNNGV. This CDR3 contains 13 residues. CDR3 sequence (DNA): TGTGCCAGCAGCTTATTCGTGAACACTGAAGCTTTCTTT. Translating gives CASSLFVNTEAFF. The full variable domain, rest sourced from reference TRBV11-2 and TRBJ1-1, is EAGVAQSPRYKIIEKRQSVAFWCNPISGHATLYWYQQILGQGPKLLIQFQNNGVVDDSQLPKDRFSAERLKGVDSTLKIQPAKLEDSAVYLCASSLFVNTEAFFGQGTRLTVV.

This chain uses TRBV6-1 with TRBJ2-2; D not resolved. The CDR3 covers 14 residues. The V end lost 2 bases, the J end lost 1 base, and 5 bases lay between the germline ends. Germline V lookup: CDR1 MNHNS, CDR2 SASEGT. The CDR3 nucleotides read TGTGCCAGCAGTGAAATAGTGAACACCGGGGAGCTGTTTTTT. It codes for CASSEIVNTGELFF.

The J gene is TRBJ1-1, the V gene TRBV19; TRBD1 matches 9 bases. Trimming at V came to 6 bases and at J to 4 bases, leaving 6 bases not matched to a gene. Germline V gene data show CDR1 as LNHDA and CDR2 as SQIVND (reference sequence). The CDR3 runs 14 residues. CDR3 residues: CASRPGQGITEAFF. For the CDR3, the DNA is TGTGCCAGTAGGCCGGGACAGGGAATCACTGAAGCTTTCTTT. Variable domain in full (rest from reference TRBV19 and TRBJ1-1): DGGITQSPKYLFRKEGQNVTLSCEQNLNHDAMYWYRQDPGQGLRLIYYSQIVNDFQKGDIAEGYSVSREKKESFPLTVTSAQKNPTAFYLCASRPGQGITEAFFGQGTRLTVV.

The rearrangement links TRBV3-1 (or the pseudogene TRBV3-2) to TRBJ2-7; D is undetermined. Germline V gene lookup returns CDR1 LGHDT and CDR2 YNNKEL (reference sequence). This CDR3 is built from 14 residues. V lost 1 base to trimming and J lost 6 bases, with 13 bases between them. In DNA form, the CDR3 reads TGTGCCAGCAGCCAAGGTGGTACTGCCGGCGAGCAGTACTTC. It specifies CASSQGGTAGEQYF.

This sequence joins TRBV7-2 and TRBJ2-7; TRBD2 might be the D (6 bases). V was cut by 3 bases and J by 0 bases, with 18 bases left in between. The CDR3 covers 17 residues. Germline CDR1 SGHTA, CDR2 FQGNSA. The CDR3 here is CASSFLSGSGRSYEQYF. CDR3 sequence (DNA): TGTGCCAGCAGCTTCCTCTCGGGTAGCGGCCGCTCCTACGAGCAGTACTTC.

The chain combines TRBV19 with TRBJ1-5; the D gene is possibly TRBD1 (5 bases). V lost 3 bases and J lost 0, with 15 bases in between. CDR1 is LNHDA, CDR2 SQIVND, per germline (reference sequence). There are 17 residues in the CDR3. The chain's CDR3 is CASSMTANPYSNQPQHF. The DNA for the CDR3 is TGTGCCAGTAGTATGACAGCAAACCCCTATAGCAATCAGCCCCAGCATTTT.

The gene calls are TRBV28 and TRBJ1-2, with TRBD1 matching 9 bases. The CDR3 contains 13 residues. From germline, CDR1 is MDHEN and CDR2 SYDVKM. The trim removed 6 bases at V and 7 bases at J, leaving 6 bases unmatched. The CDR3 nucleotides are TGTGCCAGCAGGCTCACAGGGGGCGGTGGCTACACCTTC. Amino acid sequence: CASRLTGGGGYTF.

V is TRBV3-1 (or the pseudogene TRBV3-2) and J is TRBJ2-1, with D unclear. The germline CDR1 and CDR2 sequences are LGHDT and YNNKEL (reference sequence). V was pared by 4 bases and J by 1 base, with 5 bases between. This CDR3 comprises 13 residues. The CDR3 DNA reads TGTGCCAGCAGCCTGACTTCCTACAATGAGCAGTTCTTC. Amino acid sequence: CASSLTSYNEQFF.

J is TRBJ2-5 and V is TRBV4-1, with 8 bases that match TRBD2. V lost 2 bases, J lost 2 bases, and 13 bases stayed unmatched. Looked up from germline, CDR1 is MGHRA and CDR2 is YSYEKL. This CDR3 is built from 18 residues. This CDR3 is CASSQMGRVAGLQETQYF. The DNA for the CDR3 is TGCGCCAGCAGCCAAATGGGAAGGGTAGCGGGGCTACAAGAGACCCAGTACTTC.

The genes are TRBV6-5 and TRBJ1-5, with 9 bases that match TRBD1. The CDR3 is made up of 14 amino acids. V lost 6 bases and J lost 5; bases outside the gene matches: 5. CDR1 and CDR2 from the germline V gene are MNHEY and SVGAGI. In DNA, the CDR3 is TGTGCCAGCAGCACCCGGACAGGGGATCAGCCCCAGCATTTT. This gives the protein CASSTRTGDQPQHF.

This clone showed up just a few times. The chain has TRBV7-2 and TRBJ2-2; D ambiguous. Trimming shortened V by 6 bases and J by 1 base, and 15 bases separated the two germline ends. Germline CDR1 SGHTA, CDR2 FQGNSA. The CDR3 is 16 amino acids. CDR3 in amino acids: CASRDRGTLNTGELFF. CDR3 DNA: TGTGCCAGCAGGGATCGAGGCACGCTGAACACCGGGGAGCTGTTTTTT.

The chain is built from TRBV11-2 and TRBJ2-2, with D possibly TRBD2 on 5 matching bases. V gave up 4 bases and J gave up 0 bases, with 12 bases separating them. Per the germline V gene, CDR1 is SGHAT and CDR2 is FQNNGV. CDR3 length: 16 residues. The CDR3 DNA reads TGTGCCAGCAGCTCCCAGTCCGGGGCGAACACCGGGGAGCTGTTTTTT. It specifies CASSSQSGANTGELFF.

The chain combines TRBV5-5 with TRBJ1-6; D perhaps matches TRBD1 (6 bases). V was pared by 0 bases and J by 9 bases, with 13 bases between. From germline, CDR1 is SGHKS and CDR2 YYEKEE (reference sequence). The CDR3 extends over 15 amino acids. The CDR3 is CASSLDRGWTSPLHF. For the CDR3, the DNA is TGTGCCAGCAGCTTGGATAGGGGGTGGACTTCACCCCTCCACTTT.

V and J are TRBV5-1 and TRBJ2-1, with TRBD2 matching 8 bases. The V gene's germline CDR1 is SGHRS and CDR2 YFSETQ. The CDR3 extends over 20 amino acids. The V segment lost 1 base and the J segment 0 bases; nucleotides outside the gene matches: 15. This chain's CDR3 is CASSLRGREGWMSSYNEQFF. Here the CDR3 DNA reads TGCGCCAGCAGCTTGAGGGGCCGGGAGGGCTGGATGAGCTCCTACAATGAGCAGTTCTTC.

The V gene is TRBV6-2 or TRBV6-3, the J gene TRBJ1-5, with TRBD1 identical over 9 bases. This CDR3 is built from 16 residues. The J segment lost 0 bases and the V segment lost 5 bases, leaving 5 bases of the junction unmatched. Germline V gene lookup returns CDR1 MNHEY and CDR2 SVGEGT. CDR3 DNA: TGTGCCAGCAGTCGCTCGACAGGGGGTAGCAATCAGCCCCAGCATTTT. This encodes CASSRSTGGSNQPQHF.

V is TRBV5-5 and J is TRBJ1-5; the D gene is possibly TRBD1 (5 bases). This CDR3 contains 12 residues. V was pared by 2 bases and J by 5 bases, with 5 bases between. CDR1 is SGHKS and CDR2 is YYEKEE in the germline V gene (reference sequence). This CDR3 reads CASSLGDQPQHF. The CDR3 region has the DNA TGTGCCAGCAGCTTAGGGGATCAGCCCCAGCATTTT.

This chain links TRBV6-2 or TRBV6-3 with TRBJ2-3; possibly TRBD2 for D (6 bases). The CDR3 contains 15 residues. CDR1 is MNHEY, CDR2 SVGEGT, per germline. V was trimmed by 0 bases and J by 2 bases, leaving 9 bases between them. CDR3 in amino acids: CASSYSGLNTDTQYF. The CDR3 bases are TGTGCCAGCAGTTACTCTGGACTAAACACAGATACGCAGTATTTT.

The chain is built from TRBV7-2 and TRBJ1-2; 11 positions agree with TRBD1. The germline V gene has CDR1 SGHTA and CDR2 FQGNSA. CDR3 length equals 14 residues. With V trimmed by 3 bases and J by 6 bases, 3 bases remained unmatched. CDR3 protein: CASSFSDRGHGYTF. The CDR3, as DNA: TGTGCCAGCAGCTTTTCGGACAGGGGGCATGGCTACACCTTC.